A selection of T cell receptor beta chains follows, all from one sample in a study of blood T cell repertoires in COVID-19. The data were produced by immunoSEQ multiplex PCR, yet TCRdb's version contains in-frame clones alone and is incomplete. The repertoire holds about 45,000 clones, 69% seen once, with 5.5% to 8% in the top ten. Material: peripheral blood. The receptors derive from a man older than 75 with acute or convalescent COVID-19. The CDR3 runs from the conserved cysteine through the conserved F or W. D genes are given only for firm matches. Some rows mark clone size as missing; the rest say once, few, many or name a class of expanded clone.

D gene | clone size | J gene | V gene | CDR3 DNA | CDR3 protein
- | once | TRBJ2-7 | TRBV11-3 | TGTGCCAGCAGTGGAGGGGCGTATCAGTACTTC | CASSGGAYQYF
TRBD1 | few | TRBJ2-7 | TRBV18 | TGTGCCAGCTCACCGCAACTCCCCGGGACAGACTTACCTCTGTACGAGCAGTACTTC | CASSPQLPGTDLPLYEQYF
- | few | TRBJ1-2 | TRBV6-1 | TGTGCCAGCAGTGAATCCACAGGGTCGGGTGGCTACACCTTC | CASSESTGSGGYTF
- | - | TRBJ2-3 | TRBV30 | TGTGCCTGGAAGTTCGGGGGAACTTCCACAGATACGCAGTATTTT | CAWKFGGTSTDTQYF
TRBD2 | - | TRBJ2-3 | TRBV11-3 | TGTGCCAGCAGCCCCTTAGCGGGAGATACGCAGTATTTT | CASSPLAGDTQYF
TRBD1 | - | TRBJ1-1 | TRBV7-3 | TGTGCCAGCAGCTCCGACAGGGGGTCTGAAGCTTTCTTT | CASSSDRGSEAFF
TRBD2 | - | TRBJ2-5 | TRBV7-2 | TGTGCCAGCAGCCCGTTAGCGGGAGGGCCGGGGGAGACCCAGTACTTC | CASSPLAGGPGETQYF
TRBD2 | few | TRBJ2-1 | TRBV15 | TGTGCCACCAGCAGAGATTTGCGGGGGGGGCGTCTGGTGTATGAGCAGTTCTTC | CATSRDLRGGRLVYEQFF
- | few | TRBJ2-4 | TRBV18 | TGTGCCAGCTCACCCTTGGACAGTAGCCTGGGGCAGTACTTC | CASSPLDSSLGQYF
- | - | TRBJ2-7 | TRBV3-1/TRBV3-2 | TGTGCCACCGCAGGCGGGGCCTCCTACGAGCAGTACTTC | CATAGGASYEQYF
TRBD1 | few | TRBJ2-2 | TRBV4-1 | TGCGCCAGCAGCCTGCAGGGGGCGGACACCGGGGAGCTGTTTTTT | CASSLQGADTGELFF
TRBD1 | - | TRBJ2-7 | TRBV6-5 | TGTGCCAGCAGCTTTACAGGGGGCGCCTCCTACGAGCAGTACTTC | CASSFTGGASYEQYF
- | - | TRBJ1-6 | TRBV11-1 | TGTGCCAGCAGCCCTGGACCTAACCGGGGTTCACCCCTCCACTTT | CASSPGPNRGSPLHF
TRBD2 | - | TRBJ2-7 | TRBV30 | TGTGCCTGGAGTAGTCGGACGCGGGGGAACGAGCAGTACTTC | CAWSSRTRGNEQYF
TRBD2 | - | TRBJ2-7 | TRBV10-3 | TGTGCCATCAGTGAGCAAACTAGCGGGAGTAAATACGAGCAGTACTTC | CAISEQTSGSKYEQYF
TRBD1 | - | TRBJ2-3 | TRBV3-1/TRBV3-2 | TGTGCCAGCAGTCAGGGGGCTCTGGGCACAGATACGCAGTATTTT | CASSQGALGTDTQYF
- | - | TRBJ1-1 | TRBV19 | TGTGCCAGTAGTATAGGAAATGGACACCCGAACACTGAAGCTTTCTTT | CASSIGNGHPNTEAFF
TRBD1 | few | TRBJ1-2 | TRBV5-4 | TGTGCCAGCAGCTTCCGGGACAGGGCTCGATATGGCTACACCTTC | CASSFRDRARYGYTF
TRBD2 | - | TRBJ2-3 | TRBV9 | TGTGCCAGCAGCGTACTAGCGGGGGGCGCAGATACGCAGTATTTT | CASSVLAGGADTQYF
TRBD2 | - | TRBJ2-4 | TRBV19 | TGTGCCAGTAGTGATTTGGGGCTAGCGGGAGTCGTCAAAAACATTCAGTACTTC | CASSDLGLAGVVKNIQYF